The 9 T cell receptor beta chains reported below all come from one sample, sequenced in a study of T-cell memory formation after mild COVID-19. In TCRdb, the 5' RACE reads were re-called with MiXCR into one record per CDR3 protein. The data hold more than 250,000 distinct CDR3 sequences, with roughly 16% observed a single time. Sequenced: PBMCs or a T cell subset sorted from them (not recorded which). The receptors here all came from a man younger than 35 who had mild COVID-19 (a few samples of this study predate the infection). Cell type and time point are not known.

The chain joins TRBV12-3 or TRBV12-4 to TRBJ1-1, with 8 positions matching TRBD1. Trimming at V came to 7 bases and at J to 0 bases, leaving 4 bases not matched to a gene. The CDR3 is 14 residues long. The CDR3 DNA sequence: TGTGCCAGCAAACGACAGGGGATGAACACTGAAGCTTTCTTT. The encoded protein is CASKRQGMNTEAFF.

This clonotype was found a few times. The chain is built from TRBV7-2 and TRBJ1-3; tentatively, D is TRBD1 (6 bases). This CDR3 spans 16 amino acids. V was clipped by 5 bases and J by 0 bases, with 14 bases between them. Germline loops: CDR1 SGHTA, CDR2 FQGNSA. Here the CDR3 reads CASSLGGVRSGNTIYF. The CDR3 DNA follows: TGTGCCAGCAGCCTAGGGGGGGTCCGCTCTGGAAACACCATATATTTT.

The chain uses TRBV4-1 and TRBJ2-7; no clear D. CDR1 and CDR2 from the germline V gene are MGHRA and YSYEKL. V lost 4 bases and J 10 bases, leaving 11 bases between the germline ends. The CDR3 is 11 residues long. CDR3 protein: CASSRGLEQYF. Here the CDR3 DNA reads TGCGCCAGCAGCCGCGGTCTGGAACAGTACTTC.

The CDR3: CAISEWRGDQETQYF. The CDR3, as DNA: TGTGCCATCAGTGAGTGGCGGGGGGACCAAGAGACCCAGTACTTC. V and J are TRBV10-3 and TRBJ2-5; 8 bases match TRBD2. The CDR3 runs 15 residues. The junction had 1 base not matched to a gene; V was cut back by 1 base and J by 0 bases. Per germline, CDR1 ENHRY and CDR2 SYGVKD.

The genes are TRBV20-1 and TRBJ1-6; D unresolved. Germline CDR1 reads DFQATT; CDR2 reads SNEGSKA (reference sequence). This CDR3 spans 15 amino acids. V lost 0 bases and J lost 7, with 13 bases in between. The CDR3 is CSARERAHGNSPLHF. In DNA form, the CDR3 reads TGCAGTGCTAGAGAAAGGGCTCATGGGAATTCACCCCTCCACTTT.

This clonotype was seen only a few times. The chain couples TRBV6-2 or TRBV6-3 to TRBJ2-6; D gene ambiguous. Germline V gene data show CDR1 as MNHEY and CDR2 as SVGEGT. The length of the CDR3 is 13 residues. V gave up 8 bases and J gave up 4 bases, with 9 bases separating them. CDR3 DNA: TGTGCCAGCGAATCCGGGGGGGCCAACGTCCTGACTTTC. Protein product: CASESGGANVLTF.

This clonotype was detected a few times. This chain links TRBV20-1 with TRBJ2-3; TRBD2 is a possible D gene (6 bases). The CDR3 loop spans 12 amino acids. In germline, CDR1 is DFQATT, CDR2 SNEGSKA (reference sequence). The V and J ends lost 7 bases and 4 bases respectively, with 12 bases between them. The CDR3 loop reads CSVREVADTQYF. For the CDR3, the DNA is TGCAGTGTTAGGGAGGTGGCAGATACGCAGTATTTT.

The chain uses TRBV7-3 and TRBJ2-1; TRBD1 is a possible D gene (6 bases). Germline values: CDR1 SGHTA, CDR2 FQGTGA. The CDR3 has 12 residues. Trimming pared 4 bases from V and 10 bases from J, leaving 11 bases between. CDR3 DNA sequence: TGTGCCAGCAGCTCCTACAGGGCCGAGCAGTTCTTC. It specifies CASSSYRAEQFF. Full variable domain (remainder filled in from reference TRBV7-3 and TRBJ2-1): GAGVSQTPSNKVTEKGKYVELRCDPISGHTALYWYRQSLGQGPEFLIYFQGTGAADDSGLPNDRFFAVRPEGSVSTLKIQRTERGDSAVYLCASSSYRAEQFFGPGTRLTVL.

The CDR3 DNA reads TGTGCTAGTGGTTCCCCAGCGGGGGTCTACTTCTACAATGAGCAGTTCTTC. Its protein product is CASGSPAGVYFYNEQFF. This chain links TRBV12-5 with TRBJ2-1; the match to TRBD2 covers 8 bases. Trimming took 4 bases from V and 3 from J; bases not matched to a gene: 11. Germline CDR1 is LGHNT and CDR2 is FRNRAP. The CDR3 contains 17 residues.